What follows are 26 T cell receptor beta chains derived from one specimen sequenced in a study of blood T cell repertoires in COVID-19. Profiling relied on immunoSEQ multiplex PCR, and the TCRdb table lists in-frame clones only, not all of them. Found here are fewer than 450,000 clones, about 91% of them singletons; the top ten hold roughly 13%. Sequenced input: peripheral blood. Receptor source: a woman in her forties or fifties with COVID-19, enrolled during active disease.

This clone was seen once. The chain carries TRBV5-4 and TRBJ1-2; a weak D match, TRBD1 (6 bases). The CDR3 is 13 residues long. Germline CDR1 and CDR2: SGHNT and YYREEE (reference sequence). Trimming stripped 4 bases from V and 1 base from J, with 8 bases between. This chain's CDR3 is CASSVDSNYGYTF. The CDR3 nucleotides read TGTGCCAGCAGCGTGGACAGTAACTATGGCTACACCTTC. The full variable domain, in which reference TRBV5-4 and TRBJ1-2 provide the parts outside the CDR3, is ETGVTQSPTHLIKTRGQQVTLRCSSQSGHNTVSWYQQALGQGPQFIFQYYREEENGRGNFPPRFSGLQFPNYSSELNVNALELDDSALYLCASSVDSNYGYTFGSGTRLTVV.

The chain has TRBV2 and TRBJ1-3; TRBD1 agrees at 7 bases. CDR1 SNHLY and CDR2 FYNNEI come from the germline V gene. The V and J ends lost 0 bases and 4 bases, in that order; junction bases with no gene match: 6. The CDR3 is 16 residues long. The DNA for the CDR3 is TGTGCCAGCAGTGAAGCGCCCAACAGGGGAGGAAACACCATATATTTT. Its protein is CASSEAPNRGGNTIYF.

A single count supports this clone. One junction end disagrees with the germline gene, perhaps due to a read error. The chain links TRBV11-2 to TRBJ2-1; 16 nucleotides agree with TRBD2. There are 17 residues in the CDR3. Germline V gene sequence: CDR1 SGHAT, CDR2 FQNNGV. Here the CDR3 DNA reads TGTGCCAGCAGCCAAATAGGTGGGACTAGCGGGGGGGCGACCCTTATCTTC. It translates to CASSQIGGTSGGATLIF.

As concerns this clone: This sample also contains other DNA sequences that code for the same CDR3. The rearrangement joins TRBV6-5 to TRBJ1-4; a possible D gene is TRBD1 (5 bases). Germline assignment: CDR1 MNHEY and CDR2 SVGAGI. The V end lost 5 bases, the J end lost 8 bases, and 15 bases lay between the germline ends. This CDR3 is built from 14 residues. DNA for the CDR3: TGTGCCAGCAGTCCCGACCGGGGGGGGGAAAAACTGTTTTTT. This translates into CASSPDRGGEKLFF.

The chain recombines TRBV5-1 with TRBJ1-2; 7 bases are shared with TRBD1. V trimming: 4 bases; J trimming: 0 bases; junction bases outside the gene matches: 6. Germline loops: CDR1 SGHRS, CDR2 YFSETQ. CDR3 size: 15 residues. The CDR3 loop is CASSPGQPSNYGYTF. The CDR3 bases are TGCGCCAGCAGCCCGGGACAGCCCTCTAACTATGGCTACACCTTC.

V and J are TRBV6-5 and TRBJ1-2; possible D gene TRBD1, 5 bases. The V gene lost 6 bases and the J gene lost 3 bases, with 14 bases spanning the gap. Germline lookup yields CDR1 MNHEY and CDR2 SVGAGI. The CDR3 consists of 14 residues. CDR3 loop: CASRRVGGDYGYTF. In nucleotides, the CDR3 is TGTGCCAGCAGACGGGTGGGGGGGGACTATGGCTACACCTTC.

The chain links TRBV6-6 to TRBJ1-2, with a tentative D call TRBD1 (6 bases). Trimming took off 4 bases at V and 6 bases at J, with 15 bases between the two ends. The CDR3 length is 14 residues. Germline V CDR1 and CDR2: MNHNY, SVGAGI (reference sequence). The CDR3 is CASSSGGGLHGYTF. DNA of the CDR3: TGTGCCAGCAGTTCCGGGGGGGGCCTACATGGCTACACCTTC.

CDR3 DNA sequence: TGTGCCACCAGCAGTCCCCCGGGGGGGGAAGTTGGAAACACCATATATTTT. Amino acids: CATSSPPGGEVGNTIYF. The rearrangement links TRBV15 to TRBJ1-3; D is perhaps TRBD1 (5 bases). Trimming stripped 3 bases from V and 3 bases from J, with 18 bases between. This CDR3 has 17 residues. The V gene's germline CDR1 is LNHNV and CDR2 YYDKDF (reference sequence).

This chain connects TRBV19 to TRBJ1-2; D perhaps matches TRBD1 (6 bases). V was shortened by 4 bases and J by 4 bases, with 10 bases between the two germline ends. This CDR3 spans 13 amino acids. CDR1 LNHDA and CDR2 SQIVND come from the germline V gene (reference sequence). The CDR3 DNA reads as TGTGCCAGTAGTACTGCAGGGGTCTATGGCTACACCTTC. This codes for CASSTAGVYGYTF. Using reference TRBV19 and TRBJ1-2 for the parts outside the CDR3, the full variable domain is DGGITQSPKYLFRKEGQNVTLSCEQNLNHDAMYWYRQDPGQGLRLIYYSQIVNDFQKGDIAEGYSVSREKKESFPLTVTSAQKNPTAFYLCASSTAGVYGYTFGSGTRLTVV.

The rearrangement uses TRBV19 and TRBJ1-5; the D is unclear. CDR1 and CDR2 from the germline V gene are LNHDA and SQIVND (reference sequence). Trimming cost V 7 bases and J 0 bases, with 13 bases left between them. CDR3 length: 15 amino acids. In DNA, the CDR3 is TGTGCCAGTACCCTTAATCGTTATAGCAATCAGCCCCAGCATTTT. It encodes CASTLNRYSNQPQHF.

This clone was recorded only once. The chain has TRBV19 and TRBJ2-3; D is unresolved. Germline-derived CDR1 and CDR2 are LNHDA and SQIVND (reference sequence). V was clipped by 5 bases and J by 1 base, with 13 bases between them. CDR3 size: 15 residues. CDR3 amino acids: CASSPRRQGTDTQYF. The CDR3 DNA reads TGTGCCAGTAGTCCCCGTAGGCAGGGCACAGATACGCAGTATTTT.

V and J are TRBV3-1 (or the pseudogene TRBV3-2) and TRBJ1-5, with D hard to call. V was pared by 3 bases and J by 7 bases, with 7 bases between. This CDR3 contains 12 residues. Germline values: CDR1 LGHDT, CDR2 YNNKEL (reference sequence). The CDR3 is CASSQSEQPQHF. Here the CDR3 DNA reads TGTGCCAGCAGCCAGAGCGAGCAGCCCCAGCATTTT.

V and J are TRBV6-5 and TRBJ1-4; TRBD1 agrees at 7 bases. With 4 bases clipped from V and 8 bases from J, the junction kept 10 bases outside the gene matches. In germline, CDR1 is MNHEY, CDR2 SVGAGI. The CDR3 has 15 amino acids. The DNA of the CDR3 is TGTGCCAGCAGTTTTAACAGGGGAACGGCCGAAAAACTGTTTTTT. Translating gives CASSFNRGTAEKLFF.

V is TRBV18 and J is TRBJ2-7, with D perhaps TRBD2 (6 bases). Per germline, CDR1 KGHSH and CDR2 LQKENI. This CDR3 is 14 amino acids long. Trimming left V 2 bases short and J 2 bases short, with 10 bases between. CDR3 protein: CASSPWDSTYEQYF. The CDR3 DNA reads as TGTGCCAGCTCACCATGGGACTCAACCTACGAGCAGTACTTC.

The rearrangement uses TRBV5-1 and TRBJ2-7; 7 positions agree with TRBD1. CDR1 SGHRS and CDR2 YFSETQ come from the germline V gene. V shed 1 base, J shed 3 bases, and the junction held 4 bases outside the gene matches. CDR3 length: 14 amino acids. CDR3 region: CASSLLGGNYEQYF. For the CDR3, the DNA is TGCGCCAGCAGCTTGTTAGGGGGCAACTACGAGCAGTACTTC.

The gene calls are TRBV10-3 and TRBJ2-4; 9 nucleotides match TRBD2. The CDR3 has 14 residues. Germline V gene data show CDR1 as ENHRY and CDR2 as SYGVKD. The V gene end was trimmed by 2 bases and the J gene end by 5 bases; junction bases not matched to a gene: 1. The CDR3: CAISETSGQNIQYF. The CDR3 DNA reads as TGTGCCATCAGTGAGACTAGCGGGCAAAACATTCAGTACTTC.

CDR3 in DNA: TGTGCCGTTATGGGGCAGTCCAATGAGCAGTTCTTC. Encoded protein: CAVMGQSNEQFF. The chain employs TRBV28 and TRBJ2-1; a possible D gene is TRBD1 (5 bases). Trimming took off 11 bases at V and 6 bases at J, with 14 bases between the two ends. The CDR3 has 12 residues. From germline, CDR1 is MDHEN and CDR2 SYDVKM.

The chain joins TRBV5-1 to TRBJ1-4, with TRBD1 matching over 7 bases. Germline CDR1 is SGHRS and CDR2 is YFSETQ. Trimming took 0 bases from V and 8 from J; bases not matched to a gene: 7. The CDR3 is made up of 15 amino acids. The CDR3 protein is CASSLAGTEDEKLFF. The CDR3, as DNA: TGCGCCAGCAGCTTGGCCGGGACAGAGGACGAAAAACTGTTTTTT.

CDR3 nucleotide sequence: TGTGCCAGCAGCGTAGGTCACAGAGAGACCCAGTACTTC. Protein: CASSVGHRETQYF. V is TRBV9 and J is TRBJ2-5; no firm D call. Trimming removed 0 bases at V and 4 bases at J, with 7 bases between. The CDR3 consists of 13 residues. The V gene's germline CDR1 is SGDLS and CDR2 YYNGEE.

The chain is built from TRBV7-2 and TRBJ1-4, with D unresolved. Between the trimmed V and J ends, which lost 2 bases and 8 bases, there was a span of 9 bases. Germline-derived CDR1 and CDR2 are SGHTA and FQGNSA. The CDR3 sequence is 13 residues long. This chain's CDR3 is CASSLSSGEKLFF. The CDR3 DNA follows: TGTGCCAGCAGCTTAAGCTCAGGCGAAAAACTGTTTTTT.

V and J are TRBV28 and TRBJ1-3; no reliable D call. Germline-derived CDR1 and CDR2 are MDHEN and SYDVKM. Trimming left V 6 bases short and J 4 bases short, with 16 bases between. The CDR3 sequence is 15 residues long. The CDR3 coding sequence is TGTGCCAGCAGAGTACGATCGGGGTACGGAAACACCATATATTTT. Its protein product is CASRVRSGYGNTIYF.

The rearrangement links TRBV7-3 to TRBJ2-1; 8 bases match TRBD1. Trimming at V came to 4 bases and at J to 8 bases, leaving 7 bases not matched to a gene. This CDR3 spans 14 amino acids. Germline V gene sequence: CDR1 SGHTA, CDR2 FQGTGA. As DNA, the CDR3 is TGTGCCAGCAGCTCTCGGACAGGGTGGGATGAGCAGTTCTTC. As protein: CASSSRTGWDEQFF.

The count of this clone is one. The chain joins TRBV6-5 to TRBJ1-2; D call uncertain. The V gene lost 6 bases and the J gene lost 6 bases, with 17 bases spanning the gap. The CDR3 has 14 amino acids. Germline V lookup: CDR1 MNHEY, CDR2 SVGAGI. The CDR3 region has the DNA TGTGCCAGCAGCCCCTTCGGTGGGGAGGATGGCTACACCTTC. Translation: CASSPFGGEDGYTF.

The CDR3 is CASSFSVGQGNYGYTF. The CDR3 coding sequence is TGCGCCAGCAGCTTCTCCGTAGGACAGGGGAACTATGGCTACACCTTC. This chain connects TRBV5-1 to TRBJ1-2, with 9 nucleotides matching TRBD1. CDR1 and CDR2 (germline): SGHRS, YFSETQ. The CDR3 covers 16 residues. The trim removed 2 bases at V and 2 bases at J, leaving 7 bases unmatched.

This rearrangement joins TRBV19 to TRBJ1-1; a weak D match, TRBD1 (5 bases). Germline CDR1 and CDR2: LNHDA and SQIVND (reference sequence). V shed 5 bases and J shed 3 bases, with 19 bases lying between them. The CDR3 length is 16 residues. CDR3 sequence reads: CASSLGRGQPDTEAFF. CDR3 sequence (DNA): TGTGCCAGTAGTCTTGGGAGGGGCCAACCGGACACTGAAGCTTTCTTT. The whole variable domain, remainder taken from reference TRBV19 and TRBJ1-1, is DGGITQSPKYLFRKEGQNVTLSCEQNLNHDAMYWYRQDPGQGLRLIYYSQIVNDFQKGDIAEGYSVSREKKESFPLTVTSAQKNPTAFYLCASSLGRGQPDTEAFFGQGTRLTVV.

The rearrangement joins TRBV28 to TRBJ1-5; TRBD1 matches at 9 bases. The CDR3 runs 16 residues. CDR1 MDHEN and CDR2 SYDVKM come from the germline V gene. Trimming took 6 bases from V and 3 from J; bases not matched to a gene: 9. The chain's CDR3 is CASRDTGDRANQPQHF. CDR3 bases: TGTGCCAGCAGGGATACAGGGGACAGGGCCAATCAGCCCCAGCATTTT.